The rows below give T cell receptor beta chains drawn from one sample of a study of shared clonotypes between healthy human individuals. Libraries were prepared by immunoSEQ multiplex PCR; TCRdb keeps only in-frame clonotypes and omits some of them. The sample contains approximately 2,300,000 clones, less than 95% of which appear only once. Sequencing was carried out using naive CD4+ T cells from PBMCs. These receptors all come from a man younger than 35 in good health. Some clones in this sample may be carry-over from other donors' samples. The CDR3 runs from the conserved cysteine through the conserved F or W. Each record gives: J gene, clone size, D gene, V gene, CDR3 DNA, CDR3 protein. A D gene is named only where the DNA matches it firmly. Size values are once, few and many counts, or a class for expanded clones, and some rows have none.

j_gene: TRBJ2-2
abundance: NA
d_gene: TRBD2
v_gene: TRBV7-6
CDR3nt: TGTGCCAGCAGCTTGAGGACTAGCGGGAGTGGGACCGGGGAGCTGTTTTTT
CDR3aa: CASSLRTSGSGTGELFF

j_gene: TRBJ2-1
abundance: NA
d_gene: NA
v_gene: TRBV20-1
CDR3nt: TGCAGTGCTAGCGTATACAATGAGCAGTTCTTC
CDR3aa: CSASVYNEQFF

j_gene: TRBJ2-7
abundance: NA
d_gene: NA
v_gene: TRBV7-3
CDR3nt: TGTGCCAGCAGCCCCCGACCAGACGCCTACGAGCAGTACTTC
CDR3aa: CASSPRPDAYEQYF

j_gene: TRBJ1-6
abundance: NA
d_gene: TRBD1
v_gene: TRBV6-5
CDR3nt: TGTGCCAGCAGCGACAGGGCCAGCTATAATTCACCCCTCCACTTT
CDR3aa: CASSDRASYNSPLHF

j_gene: TRBJ2-1
abundance: NA
d_gene: NA
v_gene: TRBV9
CDR3nt: TGTGCCAGCAGCGAAGGACAGAACAATGAGCAGTTCTTC
CDR3aa: CASSEGQNNEQFF

j_gene: TRBJ1-6
abundance: once
d_gene: NA
v_gene: TRBV27
CDR3nt: TGTGCCAGCAGTTTATGGGGCGAGGCGTCACCCCTCCACTTT
CDR3aa: CASSLWGEASPLHF

j_gene: TRBJ2-5
abundance: NA
d_gene: TRBD1
v_gene: TRBV2
CDR3nt: TGTGCCAGCAGTAAGGACAGGGAGACCCAGTACTTC
CDR3aa: CASSKDRETQYF

j_gene: TRBJ2-7
abundance: NA
d_gene: NA
v_gene: TRBV5-1
CDR3nt: TGCGCCAGCAGCCGTTATATATCAGGGGAAGAGCAGTACTTC
CDR3aa: CASSRYISGEEQYF

j_gene: TRBJ1-5
abundance: NA
d_gene: NA
v_gene: TRBV6-5
CDR3nt: TGTGCCAGCAGTTACTCCTGGGTAGGTCAGCCCCAGCATTTT
CDR3aa: CASSYSWVGQPQHF

j_gene: TRBJ1-1
abundance: NA
d_gene: NA
v_gene: TRBV5-1
CDR3nt: TGCGCCAGCAGCTTGCTAGGGCAGAAGAACACTGAAGCTTTCTTT
CDR3aa: CASSLLGQKNTEAFF

j_gene: TRBJ2-7
abundance: NA
d_gene: TRBD1
v_gene: TRBV7-9
CDR3nt: TGTGCCAGCAGCGGGCTCCGAACGGGACAGGCCTACGAGCAGTACTTC
CDR3aa: CASSGLRTGQAYEQYF

j_gene: TRBJ2-1
abundance: NA
d_gene: NA
v_gene: TRBV10-3
CDR3nt: TGTGCCATCGGACTATCTGTCAATGAGCAGTTCTTC
CDR3aa: CAIGLSVNEQFF

j_gene: TRBJ2-7
abundance: NA
d_gene: NA
v_gene: TRBV7-3
CDR3nt: TGTGCCAGCAGCTTACAAGGTAGCGGTAACTACGAGCAGTACTTC
CDR3aa: CASSLQGSGNYEQYF

j_gene: TRBJ2-3
abundance: NA
d_gene: TRBD2
v_gene: TRBV28
CDR3nt: TGTGCCAGCAGTTTACCCCCCTGGGGGACTAGCGGTAGCACAGATACGCAGTATTTT
CDR3aa: CASSLPPWGTSGSTDTQYF

j_gene: TRBJ1-5
abundance: NA
d_gene: NA
v_gene: TRBV10-1
CDR3nt: TGCGCCAGCGACGCACCCTCTCAGCCCCAGCATTTT
CDR3aa: CASDAPSQPQHF

j_gene: TRBJ2-1
abundance: NA
d_gene: NA
v_gene: TRBV7-9
CDR3nt: TGTGCCAGCAGCCTCGGGGGTCCCTGGGATGAGCAGTTCTTC
CDR3aa: CASSLGGPWDEQFF

j_gene: TRBJ2-7
abundance: once
d_gene: NA
v_gene: TRBV4-2
CDR3nt: TGTGCCAGCAGCCAAGATGTCCGCCCCACCAGGGCCTACGAGCAGTACTTC
CDR3aa: CASSQDVRPTRAYEQYF

j_gene: TRBJ2-5
abundance: NA
d_gene: TRBD1
v_gene: TRBV5-1
CDR3nt: TGCGCCAGCAGCCCCTATGGGGACAGGGAAGAGACCCAGTACTTC
CDR3aa: CASSPYGDREETQYF

j_gene: TRBJ1-5
abundance: NA
d_gene: NA
v_gene: TRBV5-5
CDR3nt: TGCGCCAGCAGCCAAAGATCGGACTGGGAGCCCCAGCATTTT
CDR3aa: CASSQRSDWEPQHF

j_gene: TRBJ2-7
abundance: NA
d_gene: NA
v_gene: TRBV6-5
CDR3nt: TGTGCCAGCAGTTACAGGGACTCCTACGAGCAGTACTTC
CDR3aa: CASSYRDSYEQYF

j_gene: TRBJ2-3
abundance: NA
d_gene: NA
v_gene: TRBV20-1
CDR3nt: TGCAGTGCTAGTGTAGCAGATACGCAGTATTTT
CDR3aa: CSASVADTQYF

j_gene: TRBJ1-1
abundance: NA
d_gene: TRBD1
v_gene: TRBV18
CDR3nt: TGTGCCAGCTCACCTACCCCTTTCGACAGGGACCCTGAAGCTTTCTTT
CDR3aa: CASSPTPFDRDPEAFF

j_gene: TRBJ2-1
abundance: NA
d_gene: NA
v_gene: TRBV1
CDR3nt: TGCACCAGCAGCCAACTGCCGCTGGGAAGCACCAATGAGCAGTTCTTC
CDR3aa: CTSSQLPLGSTNEQFF

j_gene: TRBJ1-3
abundance: NA
d_gene: NA
v_gene: TRBV7-9
CDR3nt: TGTGCCAGCAGCTTAAGAGGCGGCAGCTCTGGAAACACCATATATTTT
CDR3aa: CASSLRGGSSGNTIYF

j_gene: TRBJ1-5
abundance: once
d_gene: NA
v_gene: TRBV7-2
CDR3nt: TGTGCCAGCAGCCCTTGGGGGGCAAATCAGCCCCAGCATTTT
CDR3aa: CASSPWGANQPQHF

j_gene: TRBJ1-2
abundance: NA
d_gene: TRBD1
v_gene: TRBV29-1
CDR3nt: TGCAGCGTAAGCAGGGGGCTGGACTATGGCTACACCTTC
CDR3aa: CSVSRGLDYGYTF

j_gene: TRBJ2-7
abundance: NA
d_gene: NA
v_gene: TRBV28
CDR3nt: TGTGCCAGCAGTCCGGGACACAAGACCTACGAGCAGTACTTC
CDR3aa: CASSPGHKTYEQYF

j_gene: TRBJ1-4
abundance: NA
d_gene: TRBD1
v_gene: TRBV5-1
CDR3nt: TGCGCCAGCAGATCCGGGACAGGGCCCGAAAAACTGTTTTTT
CDR3aa: CASRSGTGPEKLFF

j_gene: TRBJ2-7
abundance: NA
d_gene: TRBD1
v_gene: TRBV28
CDR3nt: TGTGCCAGCGCGGACAGGGGGCTCGGTGAGCAGTACTTC
CDR3aa: CASADRGLGEQYF

j_gene: TRBJ2-7
abundance: NA
d_gene: NA
v_gene: TRBV6-4
CDR3nt: TGTGCCAGCAGGGAAACAACCGGGAACCCATTCTTTACCTACGAGCAGTACTTC
CDR3aa: CASRETTGNPFFTYEQYF

j_gene: TRBJ2-1
abundance: NA
d_gene: NA
v_gene: TRBV2
CDR3nt: TGTGCCAGCAGTGGTAGTCCAATCGGTGAGCAGTTCTTC
CDR3aa: CASSGSPIGEQFF

j_gene: TRBJ1-4
abundance: NA
d_gene: NA
v_gene: TRBV28
CDR3nt: TGTGCCAGCAGTTTATTTAGGGGCGTTACTAATGAAAAACTGTTTTTT
CDR3aa: CASSLFRGVTNEKLFF

j_gene: TRBJ2-3
abundance: NA
d_gene: TRBD1
v_gene: TRBV5-1
CDR3nt: TGCGCCAGCAGCTGGACAGGGGGAAATACGCAGTATTTT
CDR3aa: CASSWTGGNTQYF

j_gene: TRBJ1-2
abundance: NA
d_gene: NA
v_gene: TRBV9
CDR3nt: TGTGCCAGCAGCGCGCTGGGCCCCTATGGCTACACCTTC
CDR3aa: CASSALGPYGYTF

j_gene: TRBJ1-5
abundance: few
d_gene: NA
v_gene: TRBV11-1
CDR3nt: TGTGCCAGCAGCTTGAGTCAAAATCAGCCCCAGCATTTT
CDR3aa: CASSLSQNQPQHF

j_gene: TRBJ1-1
abundance: NA
d_gene: NA
v_gene: TRBV18
CDR3nt: TGTGCCAGCTCACCCATGCTGGGGGCGAACACTGAAGCTTTCTTT
CDR3aa: CASSPMLGANTEAFF

j_gene: TRBJ1-5
abundance: NA
d_gene: TRBD1
v_gene: TRBV28
CDR3nt: TGTGCCAGCAGTTTAGGGACAGGGTCCGGTAGCAATCAGCCCCAGCATTTT
CDR3aa: CASSLGTGSGSNQPQHF

j_gene: TRBJ1-1
abundance: NA
d_gene: NA
v_gene: TRBV18
CDR3nt: TGTGCCAGCTCCGACACCATCCTGGGGACTGAAGCTTTCTTT
CDR3aa: CASSDTILGTEAFF

j_gene: TRBJ2-2
abundance: NA
d_gene: TRBD1
v_gene: TRBV7-3
CDR3nt: TGTGCCAGCAGCTATGACAGGGTTGGAGACACCGGGGAGCTGTTTTTT
CDR3aa: CASSYDRVGDTGELFF

j_gene: TRBJ2-5
abundance: NA
d_gene: NA
v_gene: TRBV6-5
CDR3nt: TGTGCCAGCAGTTTCCAAGGTACCCATGTCGCGGAGACCCAGTACTTC
CDR3aa: CASSFQGTHVAETQYF

j_gene: TRBJ2-5
abundance: NA
d_gene: NA
v_gene: TRBV5-4
CDR3nt: TGTGCCAGCAGCCCGATGGAGGGGTTTACAGAGACCCAGTACTTC
CDR3aa: CASSPMEGFTETQYF

j_gene: TRBJ2-1
abundance: NA
d_gene: NA
v_gene: TRBV5-1
CDR3nt: TGCGCCAGCAGCTTTACAGGCTACAATGAGCAGTTCTTC
CDR3aa: CASSFTGYNEQFF